The 15 T cell receptor beta chains given below trace back to one sample, sequenced in a study of shared clonotypes between healthy human individuals (dated by TCRdb to between 2020 and 2021). Libraries were built with the immunoSEQ multiplex PCR assay. Held by TCRdb, this immuneACCESS table contains in-frame sequences only and omits some clones. Under half of the omission traces to an unresolved V gene where checked; the cause of the rest is unknown. The sample records roughly 700,000 clones, roughly 88% of which are singletons. Less than 40% of the sample is held by the ten biggest clonotypes. The sequenced sample consisted of memory CD8+ T cells from PBMCs. Interpreted using the paper, the cell subset or site label stands for: CD45RO+ cells pooled with CCR7-negative TemRA cells. Receptors originate from a man aged 18 to 30 in good health. Some clones in this sample may be carry-over from other donors' samples.

The chain joins TRBV6-5 to TRBJ2-5; D is undetermined. V was shortened by 5 bases and J by 7 bases, with 17 bases between the two germline ends. The CDR3 length is 14 residues. The germline gives CDR1 MNHEY, CDR2 SVGAGI. The CDR3: CASSIGPLPGTQYF. CDR3 nucleotide sequence: TGTGCCAGCAGTATCGGTCCCCTGCCGGGGACCCAGTACTTC.

V and J are TRBV27 and TRBJ2-3; D might be TRBD2 (6 bases). V shed 2 bases and J shed 4 bases, with 19 bases lying between them. The CDR3 is 17 residues long. The germline CDR1 and CDR2 sequences are MNHEY and SMNVEV (reference sequence). The CDR3 protein is CASSLEVGGIVSDTQYF. The CDR3 bases are TGTGCCAGCAGTTTAGAGGTAGGCGGGATCGTTTCAGATACGCAGTATTTT.

To note about this clone: The sample has other DNA sequences that encode this CDR3 too. This chain connects TRBV27 to TRBJ2-7; perhaps TRBD2 as D (6 bases). Germline V gene sequence: CDR1 MNHEY, CDR2 SMNVEV (reference sequence). CDR3 size: 11 residues. V was pared by 3 bases and J by 6 bases, with 6 bases between. The CDR3, as DNA: TGTGCCAGCAGTTTCGGGGGCGAGCAGTACTTC. Residues: CASSFGGEQYF.

This chain connects TRBV5-4 to TRBJ2-7, with TRBD2 matching over 7 bases. Germline lookup yields CDR1 SGHNT and CDR2 YYREEE (reference sequence). CDR3 length equals 16 residues. J was trimmed by 9 bases and V by 6 bases; bases with no gene match: 21. This chain's CDR3 is CASTTLGGRGPTGQYF. CDR3 coding DNA: TGTGCCAGCACCACTCTGGGCGGGAGAGGTCCTACGGGGCAGTACTTC.

The chain links TRBV9 to TRBJ1-2; tentatively, D is TRBD1 (6 bases). The CDR3 runs 15 residues. The V end lost 3 bases, the J end lost 2 bases, and 14 bases lay between the germline ends. Germline V gives CDR1 SGDLS, CDR2 YYNGEE. CDR3 residues: CASSGSPGTNYGYTF. The CDR3 region has the DNA TGTGCCAGCAGCGGGTCTCCCGGGACAAACTATGGCTACACCTTC.

The chain recombines TRBV6-5 with TRBJ2-5, with 9 positions matching TRBD1. CDR1 and CDR2 from the germline V gene are MNHEY and SVGAGI. The CDR3 extends over 13 amino acids. V trimming: 5 bases; J trimming: 3 bases; junction bases outside the gene matches: 1. CDR3 nucleotide sequence: TGTGCCAGCAGTGGGGACAGGGAAGAGACCCAGTACTTC. Amino acid sequence: CASSGDREETQYF.

The genes are TRBV5-8 and TRBJ1-1, with D hard to call. This CDR3 comprises 12 residues. The germline gives CDR1 SGHTS, CDR2 YDEGEE. V dropped 0 bases and J dropped 8 bases, with 8 bases sitting between them. The CDR3 reads CASSLGLSEAFF. As DNA, the CDR3 is TGTGCCAGCAGCTTGGGTTTATCGGAAGCTTTCTTT. Complete variable domain (other parts from reference TRBV5-8 and TRBJ1-1): EAGVTQSPTHLIKTRGQQATLRCSPISGHTSVYWYQQALGLGLQFLLWYDEGEERNRGNFPPRFSGRQFPNYSSELNVNALELEDSALYLCASSLGLSEAFFGQGTRLTVV.

V and J are TRBV29-1 and TRBJ1-2; D remains ambiguous. Germline V gives CDR1 SQVTM, CDR2 ANQGSEA. V lost 3 bases to trimming and J lost 4 bases, with 12 bases between them. The CDR3 spans 13 residues. This chain's CDR3 is CSVEWDPGYGYTF. CDR3 bases: TGCAGCGTTGAGTGGGATCCGGGCTATGGCTACACCTTC.

The chain recombines TRBV10-3 with TRBJ1-5, with TRBD1 identical over 7 bases. The CDR3 loop spans 14 amino acids. The ends lost 8 bases at V and 8 bases at J; junction bases unmatched: 12. CDR1 and CDR2 from the germline V gene are ENHRY and SYGVKD. As DNA, the CDR3 is TGTGCCATCGCGGGGGAACAGGGGTTTGAGCCCCAGCATTTT. It encodes CAIAGEQGFEPQHF.

The J gene is TRBJ2-3, the V gene TRBV19, with unresolved D. The CDR3 runs to 12 residues. Germline loops: CDR1 LNHDA, CDR2 SQIVND (reference sequence). The V end lost 4 bases, the J end lost 1 base, and 3 bases lay between the germline ends. The CDR3 DNA is TGTGCCAGTAGTACCGGCACAGATACGCAGTATTTT. Amino acids: CASSTGTDTQYF.

V gene TRBV4-3 combines with J gene TRBJ2-7; 8 bases fit TRBD2. The CDR3 is 18 amino acids. Looked up from germline, CDR1 is LGHNA and CDR2 is YSLEER. J lost 5 bases, V lost 0 bases, and 15 bases had no gene match. The CDR3 DNA reads TGCGCCAGCAGCCAAGATAGGGCCGGGAGGGCCGGTAATGACGAGCAGTACTTC. Amino acids: CASSQDRAGRAGNDEQYF.

This chain uses TRBV7-8 with TRBJ2-2; 8 bases are a match to TRBD1. The trim removed 1 base at V and 5 bases at J, leaving 9 bases unmatched. Germline V gene lookup returns CDR1 SGHVS and CDR2 FQNEAQ. The CDR3 is 17 residues long. CDR3 in amino acids: CASSLVVTGEWTGELFF. The DNA of the CDR3 is TGTGCCAGCAGCTTAGTGGTGACAGGGGAATGGACCGGGGAGCTGTTTTTT.

This clone was observed once. The chain recombines TRBV2 with TRBJ2-1, with D possibly TRBD1 on 5 matching bases. Germline V lookup: CDR1 SNHLY, CDR2 FYNNEI. CDR3 length equals 16 residues. V lost 5 bases and J lost 4, with 18 bases in between. CDR3 region: CASSQTGSLAYNEQFF. The CDR3, as DNA: TGTGCCAGCAGTCAAACAGGATCCCTGGCTTACAATGAGCAGTTCTTC.

This clone was found a few times. V gene TRBV2 combines with J gene TRBJ2-7; TRBD2 matches 8 bases. CDR1 and CDR2 from the germline V gene are SNHLY and FYNNEI. V trimming: 10 bases; J trimming: 4 bases; junction bases outside the gene matches: 9. This CDR3 is built from 13 residues. The CDR3 DNA sequence: TGTGCCACCACGGGGGGGGACCTGTACGAGCAGTACTTC. This translates into CATTGGDLYEQYF.

The chain employs TRBV7-9 and TRBJ2-7; D is perhaps TRBD1 (6 bases). CDR3 length equals 14 residues. In germline, CDR1 is SEHNR, CDR2 FQNEAQ (reference sequence). V was shortened by 5 bases and J by 1 base, with 12 bases between the two germline ends. The CDR3 region has the DNA TGTGCCAGCAGCCCACGGGACAAATCCTACGAGCAGTACTTC. Encoded protein: CASSPRDKSYEQYF. Filled out from reference TRBV7-9 and TRBJ2-7, the complete variable domain reads DTGVSQNPRHKITKRGQNVTFRCDPISEHNRLYWYRQTLGQGPEFLTYFQNEAQLEKSRLLSDRFSAERPKGSFSTLEIQRTEQGDSAMYLCASSPRDKSYEQYFGPGTRLTVT.